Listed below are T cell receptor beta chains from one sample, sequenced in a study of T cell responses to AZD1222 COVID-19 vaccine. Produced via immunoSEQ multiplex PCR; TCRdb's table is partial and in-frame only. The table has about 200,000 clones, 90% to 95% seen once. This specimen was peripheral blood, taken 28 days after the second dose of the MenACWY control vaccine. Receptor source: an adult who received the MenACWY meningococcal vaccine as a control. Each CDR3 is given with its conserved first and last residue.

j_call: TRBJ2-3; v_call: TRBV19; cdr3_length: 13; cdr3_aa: CASSILLTDTQYF
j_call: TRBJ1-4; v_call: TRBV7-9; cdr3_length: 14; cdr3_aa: CASSETVNTEKLFF
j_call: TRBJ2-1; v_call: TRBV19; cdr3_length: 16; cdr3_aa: CASSTRPRSSYNEQFF
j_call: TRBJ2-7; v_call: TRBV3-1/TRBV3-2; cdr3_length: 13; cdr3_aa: CASSQVEGLEQYF
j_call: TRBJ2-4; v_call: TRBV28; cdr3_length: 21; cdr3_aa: CASSSVSGTVSFLLAKNIQYF
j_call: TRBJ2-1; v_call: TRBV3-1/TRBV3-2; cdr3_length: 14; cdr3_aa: CATSGGVPYNEQFF
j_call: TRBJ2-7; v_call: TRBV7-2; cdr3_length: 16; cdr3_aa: CASSLESLAGKSEQYF
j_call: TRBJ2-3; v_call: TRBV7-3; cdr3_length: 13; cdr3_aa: CASSRGQTDTQYF
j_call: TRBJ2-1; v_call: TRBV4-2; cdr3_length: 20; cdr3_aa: CASSQASGTSASRRFNEQFF
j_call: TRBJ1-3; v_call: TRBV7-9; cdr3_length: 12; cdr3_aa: CAAQSSGNTIYF
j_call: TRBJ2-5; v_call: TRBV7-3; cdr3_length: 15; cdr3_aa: CASRPGLAGGETQYF
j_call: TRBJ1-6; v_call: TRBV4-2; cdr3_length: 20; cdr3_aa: CASSQDWDPGSPSYNSPLHF
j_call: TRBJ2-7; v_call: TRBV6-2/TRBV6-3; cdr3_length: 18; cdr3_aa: CASSSQPLAPDRGLEQYF
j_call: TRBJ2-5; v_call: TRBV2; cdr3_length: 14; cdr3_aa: CASSEWDLGKTQYF
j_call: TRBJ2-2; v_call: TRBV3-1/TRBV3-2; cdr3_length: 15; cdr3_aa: CASNQLTGYTGELFF
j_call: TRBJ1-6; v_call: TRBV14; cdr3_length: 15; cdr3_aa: CASSQVGSGNSPLHF
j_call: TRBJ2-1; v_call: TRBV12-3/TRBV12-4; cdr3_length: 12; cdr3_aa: CASSSPNNEQFF
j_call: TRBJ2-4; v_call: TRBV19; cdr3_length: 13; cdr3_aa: CASRDLAKNIQYF
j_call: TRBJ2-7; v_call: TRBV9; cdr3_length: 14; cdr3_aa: CASSVGQGAGEQYF
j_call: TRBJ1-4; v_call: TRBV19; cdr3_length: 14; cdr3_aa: CASRPGQGNEKLFF
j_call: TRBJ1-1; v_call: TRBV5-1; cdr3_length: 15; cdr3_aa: CASSDQGQQNTEAFF
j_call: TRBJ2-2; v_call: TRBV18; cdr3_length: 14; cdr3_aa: CASFRDSRTGELFF
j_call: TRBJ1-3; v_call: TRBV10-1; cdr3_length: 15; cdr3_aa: CASSEATGAGNTIYF
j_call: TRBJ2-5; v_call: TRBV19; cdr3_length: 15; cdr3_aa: CASTSPTGGKETQYF
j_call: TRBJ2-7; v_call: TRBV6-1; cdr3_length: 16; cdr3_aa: CASSEALVTAGYEQYF
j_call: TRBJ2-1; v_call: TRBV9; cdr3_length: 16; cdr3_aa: CASSVGPTGVYNEQFF
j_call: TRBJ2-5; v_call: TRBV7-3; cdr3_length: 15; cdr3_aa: CASSLTAQAGAAQYF
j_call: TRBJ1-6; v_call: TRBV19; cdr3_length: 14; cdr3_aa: CASRGTPGNSPLHF
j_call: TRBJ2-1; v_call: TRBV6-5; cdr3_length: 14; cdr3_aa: CGTGSLAGVYEQFF
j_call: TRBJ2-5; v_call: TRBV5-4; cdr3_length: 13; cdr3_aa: CASSFAGGETQYF
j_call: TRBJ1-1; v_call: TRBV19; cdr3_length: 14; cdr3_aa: CASSIVRSYTEAFF
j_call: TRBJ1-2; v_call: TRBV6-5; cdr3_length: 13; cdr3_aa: CASTLGPDYGYTF
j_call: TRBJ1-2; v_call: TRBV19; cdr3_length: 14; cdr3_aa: CASTTGPNNYGYTF